Presented here are 25 T cell receptor beta chains from one specimen sequenced in a study of T cells in Graves' hyperthyroidism and ophthalmopathy. It was RNA transcripts that yielded the amplified TCR beta CDR3 regions. HTBI primers were employed in a first-round RT-PCR of the TCR CDR3. MiXCR, run by TCRdb on the multiplex PCR reads, gives a single entry per CDR3 protein. The profile shows 550,000 to 650,000 distinct CDR3 sequences, around 14% of them singletons. Sample: blood. The receptors derive from a woman aged 25 to 39 with Graves' hyperthyroidism that later progressed to Graves' ophthalmopathy.

This clonotype appeared many times. The rearrangement uses TRBV7-9 and TRBJ2-3, with 10 positions matching TRBD2. The CDR3 runs to 15 residues. V was pared by 5 bases and J by 5 bases, with 7 bases of the junction left unmatched. From germline, CDR1 is SEHNR and CDR2 FQNEAQ (reference sequence). The CDR3 DNA reads as TGTGCCAGCAGCCAAGCACTAGCGGGACAAGATACGCAGTATTTT. Translating it yields CASSQALAGQDTQYF. Combining the CDR3 with reference TRBV7-9 and TRBJ2-3 gives the whole variable domain DTGVSQNPRHKITKRGQNVTFRCDPISEHNRLYWYRQTLGQGPEFLTYFQNEAQLEKSRLLSDRFSAERPKGSFSTLEIQRTEQGDSAMYLCASSQALAGQDTQYFGPGTRLTVL.

Only a few counts were recorded for this clonotype. The chain links TRBV19 to TRBJ2-1; TRBD2 matches at 9 bases. V trimming: 5 bases; J trimming: 6 bases; junction bases outside the gene matches: 5. The CDR3 covers 14 residues. Germline CDR1 and CDR2: LNHDA and SQIVND (reference sequence). In DNA form, the CDR3 reads TGTGCCAGTAGTTTAGCGGGAGTAGCCAATGAGCAGTTCTTC. Encoded protein: CASSLAGVANEQFF.

There are many counts of this clonotype. The chain employs TRBV28 and TRBJ1-5, with TRBD1 matching over 11 bases. Germline trimming cut 5 bases from V and 7 bases from J; bases unmatched to any gene: 10. Germline-derived CDR1 and CDR2 are MDHEN and SYDVKM. The length of the CDR3 is 16 residues. In nucleotides, the CDR3 is TGTGCCAGCAGTGTCTCCGGGACAGGGGGTTGGCAGCCCCAGCATTTT. Translation gives CASSVSGTGGWQPQHF.

At least ten counts were recorded for this clonotype. V is TRBV28 and J is TRBJ2-2, with 8 bases that match TRBD1. Trimming at V came to 6 bases and at J to 0 bases, leaving 12 bases not matched to a gene. CDR1 and CDR2 (germline): MDHEN, SYDVKM. The CDR3 spans 18 residues. The CDR3 region has the DNA TGTGCCAGCAGCTCCCACCCATTGACAGGGGCGAACACCGGGGAGCTGTTTTTT. It yields the protein CASSSHPLTGANTGELFF.

The sample holds many counts of this clonotype. The genes are TRBV15 and TRBJ1-2, with D perhaps TRBD1 (6 bases). The CDR3 has 15 residues. The ends were cut back, 0 bases at V and 8 bases at J, with 16 bases in the middle. CDR1 is LNHNV, CDR2 YYDKDF, per germline (reference sequence). The CDR3 reads CATSRDASGAYGYTF. The CDR3 bases are TGTGCCACCAGCAGAGATGCTTCGGGGGCCTACGGCTACACCTTC.

This clonotype was picked up many times. The chain links TRBV9 to TRBJ1-6; D gene unclear. There are 14 residues in the CDR3. Germline CDR1 SGDLS, CDR2 YYNGEE. Trimming removed 1 base from V and 11 bases from J, with 13 bases in between. CDR3 loop: CASSVQVSNAPLHF. The CDR3 DNA reads as TGTGCCAGCAGCGTACAGGTATCCAACGCACCCCTCCACTTT.

This clonotype came up many times. The CDR3 DNA is TGTGCCAGCAGCTTAACTGACAGTGGTGAGACCCAGTACTTC. Amino acids: CASSLTDSGETQYF. The rearrangement joins TRBV7-6 to TRBJ2-5; the D gene is possibly TRBD1 (5 bases). V was pared by 2 bases and J by 5 bases, with 12 bases between. Germline V lookup: CDR1 SGHVS, CDR2 FNYEAQ. The CDR3 contains 14 residues.

The J gene is TRBJ2-1, the V gene TRBV29-1; 7 nucleotides align to TRBD2. V was clipped by 1 base and J by 2 bases; unmatched bases: 2. The CDR3 is made up of 14 amino acids. CDR1 is SQVTM and CDR2 is ANQGSEA in the germline V gene. The CDR3 DNA reads as TGCAGCGTTGAAGGCGGGAGAACCTACAATGAGCAGTTCTTC. Residues: CSVEGGRTYNEQFF.

This clonotype was observed many times. CDR3 sequence: CASSQEGRGRLGYTF. The CDR3 DNA reads as TGCGCCAGCAGCCAAGAGGGGAGGGGGCGCCTGGGCTACACCTTC. V and J are TRBV4-3 and TRBJ1-2, with TRBD1 identical over 7 bases. In germline, CDR1 is LGHNA, CDR2 YSLEER. The CDR3 consists of 15 residues. V shed 0 bases and J 8 bases; nucleotides not matched to a gene: 9.

This clonotype has a handful of counts. The chain employs TRBV19 and TRBJ1-5, with D hard to call. The CDR3 is 19 amino acids. CDR1 and CDR2 from the germline V gene are LNHDA and SQIVND (reference sequence). V lost 2 bases and J 0 bases, leaving 20 bases between the germline ends. Here the CDR3 DNA reads TGTGCCAGTAGTATAATTCGTGGCCAGAGCCTCTATAGCAATCAGCCCCAGCATTTT. Translating gives CASSIIRGQSLYSNQPQHF.

This chain links TRBV5-1 with TRBJ1-1; TRBD1 agrees at 8 bases. J was trimmed by 2 bases and V by 4 bases; bases with no gene match: 7. Germline values: CDR1 SGHRS, CDR2 YFSETQ. This CDR3 contains 15 residues. The CDR3 coding sequence is TGCGCCAGCAGCCCTGAGGACAGGGCCAACACTGAAGCTTTCTTT. It is translated as CASSPEDRANTEAFF.

CDR3 nucleotides: TGTGCCAGCAGCCCAGACAGGCAACGGCTCAATGGGGCCAACGTCCTGACTTTC. Translated: CASSPDRQRLNGANVLTF. The chain links TRBV7-8 to TRBJ2-6; tentative D call: TRBD1 (6 bases). CDR1 SGHVS and CDR2 FQNEAQ come from the germline V gene. V lost 5 bases to trimming and J lost 3 bases, with 20 bases between them. This CDR3 spans 18 amino acids.

In its sample, this clonotype was seen many times. The rearrangement joins TRBV29-1 to TRBJ2-1; TRBD1 aligns across 8 bases. There are 12 residues in the CDR3. CDR1 and CDR2 (germline): SQVTM, ANQGSEA. DNA for the CDR3: TGCAGAGGACAGGGTAGGGGAGGTGAGCAGTTCTTC. This translates into CRGQGRGGEQFF.

This clonotype came up many times. V and J are TRBV20-1 and TRBJ1-5, with TRBD1 matching over 8 bases. Germline CDR1 reads DFQATT; CDR2 reads SNEGSKA (reference sequence). The CDR3 consists of 13 residues. Trimming at V came to 5 bases and at J to 2 bases, leaving 2 bases not matched to a gene. CDR3 nucleotide sequence: TGCAGTGCTCCGACAGGGGGCAATCAGCCCCAGCATTTT. The encoded protein is CSAPTGGNQPQHF.

The chain is built from TRBV4-1 and TRBJ2-7; no clear D gene. The germline CDR1 and CDR2 sequences are MGHRA and YSYEKL. The germline V and J ends were trimmed by 0 bases and 6 bases, with 12 bases remaining between them. CDR3 length equals 14 residues. The CDR3 sequence is CASSQEFVVGEQYF. In DNA, the CDR3 is TGCGCCAGCAGCCAAGAATTTGTGGTGGGCGAGCAGTACTTC.

This clonotype was counted only a few times. The rearrangement joins TRBV15 to TRBJ1-1; unclear D gene. The V gene lost 4 bases and the J gene lost 1 base, with 4 bases spanning the gap. Germline V gene sequence: CDR1 LNHNV, CDR2 YYDKDF (reference sequence). The CDR3 has 12 residues. CDR3 DNA: TGTGCCACCAGCAAGTGGAACACTGAAGCTTTCTTT. It yields the protein CATSKWNTEAFF.

This clonotype was detected many times. J is TRBJ1-1 and V is TRBV19; unclear D gene. Germline assignment: CDR1 LNHDA and CDR2 SQIVND (reference sequence). V was pared by 4 bases and J by 0 bases, with 9 bases between. The CDR3 has 14 amino acids. The CDR3 region is CASSTVRMNTEAFF. As DNA, the CDR3 is TGTGCCAGTAGTACGGTACGCATGAACACTGAAGCTTTCTTT.

In this sample, this clonotype turned up many times. The chain has TRBV27 and TRBJ2-5, with 9 nucleotides matching TRBD1. V lost 4 bases to trimming and J lost 2 bases; unmatched junction nucleotides: 8. Germline V gene lookup returns CDR1 MNHEY and CDR2 SMNVEV (reference sequence). The CDR3 consists of 16 residues. In DNA form, the CDR3 reads TGTGCCAGCAGTTACTCCCCTGGGACAGGGCAAGAGACCCAGTACTTC. Translating it yields CASSYSPGTGQETQYF.

This clonotype was seen at least ten times. The chain carries TRBV5-8 and TRBJ2-1; 8 nucleotides align to TRBD2. Germline V gene data show CDR1 as SGHTS and CDR2 as YDEGEE. The CDR3 runs to 14 residues. Germline trimming cut 4 bases from V and 8 bases from J; bases unmatched to any gene: 8. CDR3 sequence: CASSPDSGTHEQFF. In DNA form, the CDR3 reads TGTGCCAGCAGCCCAGATAGCGGGACACATGAGCAGTTCTTC.

This clonotype occurred many times. V usage is TRBV2 and J usage is TRBJ2-4, with D perhaps matching TRBD1 (6 bases). The CDR3 consists of 13 residues. The V gene lost 8 bases and the J gene lost 7 bases, with 15 bases spanning the gap. Germline V gene lookup returns CDR1 SNHLY and CDR2 FYNNEI. The CDR3 DNA sequence: TGTGCCAGCGAGTCACAGGGAAAGAACATTCAGTACTTC. Its protein product is CASESQGKNIQYF.

Remarks on this clonotype: A read error may explain this, as a much larger clone is one base away. The chain couples TRBV7-9 to TRBJ2-1; unclear D gene. The V gene's germline CDR1 is SEHNR and CDR2 FQNEAQ (reference sequence). The CDR3 sequence is 15 residues long. CDR3 DNA sequence: TGTGCCAGCAGCCCACCTGCCGTCGCCTACAATGAGCAGTTGTTC. This codes for CASSPPAVAYNEQLF. Variable domain in full (rest from reference TRBV7-9 and TRBJ2-1): DTGVSQNPRHKITKRGQNVTFRCDPISEHNRLYWYRQTLGQGPEFLTYFQNEAQLEKSRLLSDRFSAERPKGSFSTLEIQRTEQGDSAMYLCASSPPAVAYNEQLFGPGTRLTVL.

This clonotype has ten or more counts. CDR3 in amino acids: CASSVQAGLDTQYF. The CDR3 DNA sequence: TGTGCCAGCAGCGTTCAAGCGGGATTAGATACGCAGTATTTT. The V and J genes are TRBV7-9 and TRBJ2-3; 7 positions agree with TRBD2. The length of the CDR3 is 14 residues. V shed 5 bases and J 5 bases; nucleotides not matched to a gene: 7. Germline V gene lookup returns CDR1 SEHNR and CDR2 FQNEAQ (reference sequence).

This chain joins TRBV20-1 and TRBJ2-7, with TRBD1 identical over 9 bases. Per germline, CDR1 DFQATT and CDR2 SNEGSKA (reference sequence). V lost 3 bases to trimming and J lost 4 bases; unmatched junction nucleotides: 7. The CDR3 totals 14 residues. CDR3 in DNA: TGCAGTGCTAGCCTGGGACAGGGAGTTTACGAGCAGTACTTC. Protein: CSASLGQGVYEQYF.

This clonotype was seen ten or more times. The rearrangement joins TRBV11-2 to TRBJ1-1; D remains unclear. Trimming removed 10 bases from V and 2 bases from J, with 14 bases in between. The CDR3 has 13 amino acids. Germline CDR1 and CDR2: SGHAT and FQNNGV. CDR3 sequence: CATRREQNTEAFF. CDR3 coding DNA: TGTGCCACCAGGCGGGAGCAAAACACTGAAGCTTTCTTT.

This clonotype has ten or more counts. The V call is TRBV3-1, the J call TRBJ2-7; D is unresolved. The V end was cut by 0 bases, the J end by 0 bases, with 9 bases between. The CDR3 consists of 15 residues. Germline V gives CDR1 LGHDT, CDR2 YNNKEL (reference sequence). The DNA for the CDR3 is TGTGCCAGCAGCCAAGACGGGTCTTTCTCCTACGAGCAGTACTTC. Encoded protein: CASSQDGSFSYEQYF.